Below, one T cell receptor (beta chain) is given with its context. The antigen is undetermined. The data were produced by immunoSEQ multiplex PCR, yet TCRdb's version contains in-frame clones alone and is incomplete. The sample has more than 85,000 clones; around 90% are singletons. This entry comes from a study of PD-1 blockade in classical Hodgkin lymphoma. Study details: A 3 mg/kg intravenous dose of nivolumab was received by patients every 2 weeks. Findings and limits, study-wide: Newly diagnosed patients reportedly trailed healthy donors in baseline TCR diversity. Complete responders' baseline diversity resembled that of newly diagnosed patients.

Exposure to brentuximab vedotin varied, and each patient had relapsed following autologous stem cell transplantation. V was clipped by 1 base and J by 0 bases, with 4 bases between them. The CDR3 runs to 13 residues. From germline, CDR1 is LGHNA and CDR2 YNFKEQ. This receptor was obtained from a human donor with classical Hodgkin lymphoma. The chain is built from TRBV4-2 and TRBJ2-7, with no clear D. The sequenced sample was peripheral blood mononuclear cells (PBMCs), obtained before the second cycle of nivolumab. CDR3 amino acids: CASSQVHSYEQYF. The DNA of the CDR3 is TGTGCCAGCAGCCAAGTCCACTCCTACGAGCAGTACTTC.